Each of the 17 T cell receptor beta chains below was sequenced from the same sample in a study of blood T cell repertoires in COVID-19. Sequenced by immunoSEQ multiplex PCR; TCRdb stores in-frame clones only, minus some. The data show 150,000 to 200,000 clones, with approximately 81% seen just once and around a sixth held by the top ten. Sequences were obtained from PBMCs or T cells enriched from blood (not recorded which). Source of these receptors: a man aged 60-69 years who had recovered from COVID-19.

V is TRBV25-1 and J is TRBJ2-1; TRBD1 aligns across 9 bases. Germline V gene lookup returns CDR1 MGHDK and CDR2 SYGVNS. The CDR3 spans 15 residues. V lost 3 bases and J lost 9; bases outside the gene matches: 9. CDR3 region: CASSELGQGTGEQFF. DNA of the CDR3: TGTGCCAGCAGTGAGTTGGGACAGGGCACGGGTGAGCAGTTCTTC.

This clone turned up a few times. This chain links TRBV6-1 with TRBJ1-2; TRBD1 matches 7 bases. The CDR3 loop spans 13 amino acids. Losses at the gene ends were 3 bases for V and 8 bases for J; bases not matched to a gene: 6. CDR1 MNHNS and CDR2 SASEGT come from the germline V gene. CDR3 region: CASSEAGGIGYTF. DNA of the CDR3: TGTGCCAGCAGTGAGGCAGGGGGAATCGGCTACACCTTC.

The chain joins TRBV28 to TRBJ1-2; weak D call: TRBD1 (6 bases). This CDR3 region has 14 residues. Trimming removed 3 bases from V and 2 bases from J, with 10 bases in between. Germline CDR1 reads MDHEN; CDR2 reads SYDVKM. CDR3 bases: TGTGCCAGCAGTTTTACAGGGAGAAACTATGGCTACACCTTC. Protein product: CASSFTGRNYGYTF.

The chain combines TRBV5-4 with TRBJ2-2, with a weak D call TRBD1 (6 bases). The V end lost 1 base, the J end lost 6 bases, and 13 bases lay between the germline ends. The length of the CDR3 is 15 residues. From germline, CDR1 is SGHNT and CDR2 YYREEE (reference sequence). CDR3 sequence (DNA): TGTGCCAGCAGCTTGCCACAGGGTAGGGCCGGGGAGCTGTTTTTT. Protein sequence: CASSLPQGRAGELFF.

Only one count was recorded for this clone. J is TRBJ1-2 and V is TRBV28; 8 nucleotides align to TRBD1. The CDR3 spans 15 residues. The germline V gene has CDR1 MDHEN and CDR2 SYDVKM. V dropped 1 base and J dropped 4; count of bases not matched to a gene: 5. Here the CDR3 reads CASSLSGGVGYGYTF. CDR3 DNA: TGTGCCAGCAGTTTATCAGGGGGCGTCGGCTATGGCTACACCTTC.

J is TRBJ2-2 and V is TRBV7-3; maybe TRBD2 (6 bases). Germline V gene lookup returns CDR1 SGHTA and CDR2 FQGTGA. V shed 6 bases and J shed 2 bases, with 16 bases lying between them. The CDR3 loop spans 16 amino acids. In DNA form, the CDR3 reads TGTGCCAGCAGTCTTCCGGGACTTCCTAACACCGGGGAGCTGTTTTTT. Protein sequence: CASSLPGLPNTGELFF.

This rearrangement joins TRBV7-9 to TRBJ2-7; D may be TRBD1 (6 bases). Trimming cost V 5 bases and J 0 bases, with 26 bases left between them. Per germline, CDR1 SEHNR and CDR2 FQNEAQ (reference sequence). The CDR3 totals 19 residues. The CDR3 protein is CASSPTEQGRVGSSYEQYF. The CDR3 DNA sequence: TGTGCCAGCAGCCCGACGGAGCAGGGGCGTGTCGGGTCCTCCTACGAGCAGTACTTC.

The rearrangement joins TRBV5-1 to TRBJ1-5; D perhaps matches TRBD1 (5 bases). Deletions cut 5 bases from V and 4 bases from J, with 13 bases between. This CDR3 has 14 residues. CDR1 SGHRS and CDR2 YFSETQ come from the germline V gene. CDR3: CASSPDTPNQPQHF. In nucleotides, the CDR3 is TGCGCCAGCAGTCCGGACACCCCTAATCAGCCCCAGCATTTT.

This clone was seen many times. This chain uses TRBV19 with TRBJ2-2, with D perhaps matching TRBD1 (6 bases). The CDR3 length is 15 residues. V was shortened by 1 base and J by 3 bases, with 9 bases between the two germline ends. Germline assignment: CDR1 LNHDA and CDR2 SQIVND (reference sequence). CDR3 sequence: CASSIVAGDTGELFF. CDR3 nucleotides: TGTGCCAGTAGTATAGTGGCAGGGGACACCGGGGAGCTGTTTTTT.

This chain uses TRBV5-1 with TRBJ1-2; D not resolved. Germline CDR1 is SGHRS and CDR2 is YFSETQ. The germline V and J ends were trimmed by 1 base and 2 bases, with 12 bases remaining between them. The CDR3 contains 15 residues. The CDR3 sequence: CASSLLGRMNYGYTF. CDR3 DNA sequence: TGCGCCAGCAGCTTGTTAGGCAGGATGAACTATGGCTACACCTTC.

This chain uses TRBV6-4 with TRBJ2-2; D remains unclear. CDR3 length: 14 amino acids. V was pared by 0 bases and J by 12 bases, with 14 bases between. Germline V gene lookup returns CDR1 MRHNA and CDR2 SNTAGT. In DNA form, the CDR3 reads TGTGCCAGCAGTGACTCCGCCGCCAGCGCGAAGCTGTTTTTT. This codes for CASSDSAASAKLFF.

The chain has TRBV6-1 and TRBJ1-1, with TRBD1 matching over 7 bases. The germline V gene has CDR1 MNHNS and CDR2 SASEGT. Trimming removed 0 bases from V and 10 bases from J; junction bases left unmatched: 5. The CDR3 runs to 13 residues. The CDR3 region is CASSEARGTGAFF. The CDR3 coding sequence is TGTGCCAGCAGTGAAGCCAGGGGGACCGGAGCTTTCTTT.

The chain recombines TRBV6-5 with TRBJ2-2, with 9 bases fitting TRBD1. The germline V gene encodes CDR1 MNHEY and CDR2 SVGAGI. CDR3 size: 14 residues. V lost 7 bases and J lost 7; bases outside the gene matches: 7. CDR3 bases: TGTGCCAGCAATAACAGGGGGCAGGGCGGGGAGCTGTTTTTT. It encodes CASNNRGQGGELFF.

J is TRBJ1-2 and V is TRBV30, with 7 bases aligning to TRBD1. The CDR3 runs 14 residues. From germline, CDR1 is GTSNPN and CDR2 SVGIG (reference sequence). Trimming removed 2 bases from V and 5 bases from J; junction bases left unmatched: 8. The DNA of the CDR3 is TGTGCCTGGAGTCCGGGACAGTTGAATTATGGCTACACCTTC. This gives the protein CAWSPGQLNYGYTF.

The DNA of the CDR3 is TGTGCCAGCAGCTACGGGACAGACAATTCACCCCTCCACTTT. Translation: CASSYGTDNSPLHF. The chain carries TRBV28 and TRBJ1-6; TRBD1 matches 7 bases. Unmatched junction bases numbered 6, after V lost 6 bases and J lost 7 bases. Germline assignment: CDR1 MDHEN and CDR2 SYDVKM. The CDR3 contains 14 residues.

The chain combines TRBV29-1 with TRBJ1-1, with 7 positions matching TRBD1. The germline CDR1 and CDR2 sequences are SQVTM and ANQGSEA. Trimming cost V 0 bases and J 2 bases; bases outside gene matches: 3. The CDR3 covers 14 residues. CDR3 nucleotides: TGCAGCGTTGAAGATGGGGACAGCAACACTGAAGCTTTCTTT. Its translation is CSVEDGDSNTEAFF.

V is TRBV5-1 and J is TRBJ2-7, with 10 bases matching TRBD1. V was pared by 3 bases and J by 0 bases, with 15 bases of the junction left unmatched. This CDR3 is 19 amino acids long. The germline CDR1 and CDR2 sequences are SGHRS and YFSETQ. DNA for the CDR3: TGCGCCAGCAGCTCCTATCCGGGACAGGGGCTTCATAGCTCCTACGAGCAGTACTTC. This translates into CASSSYPGQGLHSSYEQYF.